Shown below are 32 T cell receptor beta chains from a single sample sequenced in a study of blood T cell repertoires in COVID-19. The method was immunoSEQ multiplex PCR; TCRdb's version includes in-frame clones alone and lacks a portion of them. The data show over 200,000 clones, roughly nine tenths seen once. The sequencing input was PBMCs or T cells enriched from blood (not recorded which). These receptors came from a human donor in a cohort exposed to, infected with or recovered from COVID-19 (not recorded which). The donor label of this sample is uncertain.

V and J are TRBV11-1 and TRBJ1-1; 10 bases align to TRBD1. The CDR3 has 14 residues. Trimming at V came to 3 bases and at J to 8 bases, leaving 6 bases not matched to a gene. Per the germline V gene, CDR1 is SGHAT and CDR2 is FQDESV (reference sequence). The CDR3 loop is CASSFGTGVREAFF. CDR3 DNA: TGTGCCAGCAGCTTTGGGACAGGGGTGCGGGAAGCTTTCTTT.

This clone was seen just once. The chain uses TRBV29-1 and TRBJ2-1; D unclear. V was clipped by 4 bases and J by 0 bases, with 10 bases between them. The germline gives CDR1 SQVTM, CDR2 ANQGSEA. This CDR3 has 14 residues. The CDR3 region is CSVVSQVSYNEQFF. As DNA, the CDR3 is TGCAGCGTTGTATCCCAGGTCTCCTACAATGAGCAGTTCTTC.

The chain's CDR3 is CAISQGTDNEQFF. CDR3 in DNA: TGTGCCATCAGCCAAGGGACAGACAATGAGCAGTTCTTC. The chain combines TRBV10-3 with TRBJ2-1; 7 bases align to TRBD1. The junction had 4 bases not matched to a gene; V was cut back by 6 bases and J by 5 bases. Germline CDR1 and CDR2: ENHRY and SYGVKD. This CDR3 region has 13 residues.

This chain links TRBV10-1 with TRBJ1-1; a weak D match, TRBD1 (5 bases). The germline V and J ends were trimmed by 3 bases and 3 bases, with 20 bases remaining between them. CDR3 length equals 17 residues. The V gene's germline CDR1 is WNHNN and CDR2 SYGVQD (reference sequence). The CDR3 is CASSERGGECLHTEAFF. CDR3 DNA sequence: TGCGCCAGCAGTGAAAGGGGAGGGGAATGTCTCCACACTGAAGCTTTCTTT.

The CDR3 loop reads CASNREDTGELFF. The CDR3 nucleotides read TGTGCCAGCAACAGGGAAGACACCGGGGAGCTGTTTTTT. The chain links TRBV9 to TRBJ2-2; weak D call: TRBD1 (6 bases). Per germline, CDR1 SGDLS and CDR2 YYNGEE. This CDR3 spans 13 amino acids. V dropped 6 bases and J dropped 3 bases, with 9 bases sitting between them.

The chain combines TRBV5-6 with TRBJ2-3, with 9 positions matching TRBD2. V lost 4 bases, J lost 4 bases, and 10 bases stayed unmatched. Germline CDR1 SGHDT, CDR2 YYEEEE. The CDR3 totals 16 residues. In DNA form, the CDR3 reads TGTGCCAGCAGCCCCTTGGTGGGCGGGGGGGCAGATACGCAGTATTTT. This encodes CASSPLVGGGADTQYF.

CDR3 residues: CASSYFSSSGANVLTF. In DNA form, the CDR3 reads TGTGCCAGCAGTTACTTCTCTTCTTCTGGGGCCAACGTCCTGACTTTC. J is TRBJ2-6 and V is TRBV6-5; D unresolved. The CDR3 totals 16 residues. CDR1 and CDR2 (germline): MNHEY, SVGAGI. The germline V and J ends were trimmed by 1 base and 1 base, with 8 bases remaining between them.

The chain carries TRBV29-1 and TRBJ2-3, with 7 bases matching TRBD2. The germline V gene has CDR1 SQVTM and CDR2 ANQGSEA. The CDR3 is 12 amino acids. V was clipped by 8 bases and J by 4 bases; unmatched bases: 6. DNA for the CDR3: TGCAGCTTTTCGGGGGGTCCAGATACGCAGTATTTT. It codes for CSFSGGPDTQYF.

The chain is built from TRBV14 and TRBJ1-4; D uncertain. Trimming left V 1 base short and J 8 bases short, with 17 bases between. The CDR3 covers 16 residues. From germline, CDR1 is SGHDN and CDR2 FVKESK. The CDR3 DNA reads TGTGCCAGCAGCCAAGCCTCAAGGCGGCCTAGCGAAAAACTGTTTTTT. Translated, it gives CASSQASRRPSEKLFF.

The V call is TRBV9, the J call TRBJ1-2, with D perhaps TRBD1 (5 bases). The CDR3 totals 15 residues. Germline CDR1 and CDR2: SGDLS and YYNGEE. The V gene lost 3 bases and the J gene lost 8 bases, with 20 bases spanning the gap. CDR3 protein: CASSAPRTGPQGYTF. In nucleotides, the CDR3 is TGTGCCAGCAGCGCCCCCAGAACAGGCCCTCAAGGCTACACCTTC.

The V gene is TRBV5-1, the J gene TRBJ1-6; perhaps TRBD1 as D (6 bases). Germline V lookup: CDR1 SGHRS, CDR2 YFSETQ. The CDR3 length is 16 residues. V lost 4 bases and J 3 bases, leaving 14 bases between the germline ends. CDR3: CASSGGSSGYNSPLHF. Here the CDR3 DNA reads TGCGCCAGCAGCGGGGGCTCCTCGGGCTATAATTCACCCCTCCACTTT.

This clone was counted once. This CDR3 is CARTPQGEDQPQHF. The CDR3 nucleotides read TGTGCCAGGACGCCCCAGGGGGAAGATCAGCCCCAGCATTTT. The chain recombines TRBV19 with TRBJ1-5, with 7 bases fitting TRBD1. Germline V CDR1 and CDR2: LNHDA, SQIVND (reference sequence). The V and J ends lost 9 bases and 5 bases, in that order; junction bases with no gene match: 10. This CDR3 spans 14 amino acids.

The chain is built from TRBV7-8 and TRBJ1-4; 7 positions agree with TRBD1. This CDR3 contains 15 residues. The germline V gene has CDR1 SGHVS and CDR2 FQNEAQ. Trimming cost V 5 bases and J 7 bases; bases outside gene matches: 10. In DNA, the CDR3 is TGTGCCAGCAGCGAGCTAAGGGGGCGCACTGAAAAACTGTTTTTT. It specifies CASSELRGRTEKLFF.

The J gene is TRBJ2-7, the V gene TRBV12-1; the table gives TRBD1 as D, unverified against the DNA. TRBV12-1 is a documented pseudogene. The CDR3 runs 18 residues. CDR3 in DNA: TGTGCCAGCACCAAAACACCCCCACGAGACACCCCAGGATACGAGCAGTACTTC. It specifies CASTKTPPRDTPGYEQYF.

The chain is built from TRBV2 and TRBJ1-5; TRBD1 matches at 7 bases. V lost 7 bases to trimming and J lost 4 bases; unmatched junction nucleotides: 7. Germline V lookup: CDR1 SNHLY, CDR2 FYNNEI. CDR3 length equals 14 residues. CDR3 in amino acids: CASTLTGANQPQHF. The CDR3 DNA follows: TGTGCCAGCACCCTTACAGGGGCGAATCAGCCCCAGCATTTT. The complete variable domain, with remaining parts taken from reference TRBV2 and TRBJ1-5, reads EPEVTQTPSHQVTQMGQEVILRCVPISNHLYFYWYRQILGQKVEFLVSFYNNEISEKSEIFDDQFSVERPDGSNFTLKIRSTKLEDSAMYFCASTLTGANQPQHFGDGTRLSIL.

The chain joins TRBV9 to TRBJ1-1; maybe TRBD1 (6 bases). Germline CDR1 SGDLS, CDR2 YYNGEE. The CDR3 has 14 residues. V dropped 0 bases and J dropped 5 bases, with 11 bases sitting between them. In DNA form, the CDR3 reads TGTGCCAGCAGCGTAGACGGGGGGCAAACTGAAGCTTTCTTT. Amino acid sequence: CASSVDGGQTEAFF.

This clone was observed a handful of times. The chain carries TRBV7-9 and TRBJ1-1; D ambiguous. CDR3 size: 14 residues. V was clipped by 0 bases and J by 4 bases, with 9 bases between them. The V gene's germline CDR1 is SEHNR and CDR2 FQNEAQ (reference sequence). The DNA of the CDR3 is TGTGCCAGCAGCTTAGCAAACGGGTTCACTGAAGCTTTCTTT. It specifies CASSLANGFTEAFF.

J is TRBJ1-4 and V is TRBV6-2 or TRBV6-3; 9 bases agree with TRBD1. J gave up 8 bases and V 6 bases, and 10 bases lay outside the gene matches. CDR3 size: 15 residues. Germline V gene sequence: CDR1 MNHEY, CDR2 SVGEGT. The CDR3 reads CASSATGTGHEKLFF. The CDR3 DNA reads as TGTGCCAGCAGCGCGACCGGGACAGGGCACGAAAAACTGTTTTTT.

The chain carries TRBV7-9 and TRBJ1-4, with 7 positions matching TRBD1. This CDR3 comprises 16 residues. Germline V gene lookup returns CDR1 SEHNR and CDR2 FQNEAQ (reference sequence). Unmatched junction bases numbered 11, after V lost 3 bases and J lost 7 bases. The CDR3 loop is CASSLGDRARGEKLFF. CDR3 sequence (DNA): TGTGCCAGCAGCTTGGGGGACAGAGCGCGTGGTGAAAAACTGTTTTTT.

The V and J genes are TRBV4-3 and TRBJ2-3; TRBD2 agrees at 9 bases. Unmatched junction bases numbered 2, after V lost 4 bases and J lost 0 bases. The CDR3 is 15 residues long. Germline V gene data show CDR1 as LGHNA and CDR2 as YSLEER. The CDR3 DNA reads as TGCGCCAGCAGCCCCCTAGCGGGGAGCACAGATACGCAGTATTTT. Its translation is CASSPLAGSTDTQYF.

The chain joins TRBV10-3 to TRBJ1-1; no firm D call. Germline V gives CDR1 ENHRY, CDR2 SYGVKD. Between the trimmed V and J ends, which lost 7 bases and 0 bases, there was a span of 9 bases. The CDR3 covers 13 residues. CDR3 coding DNA: TGTGCCATCAATCGTAACATGAACACTGAAGCTTTCTTT. It encodes CAINRNMNTEAFF.

This sequence joins TRBV6-2 or TRBV6-3 and TRBJ1-2, with no clear D. Trimming took 4 bases from V and 7 from J, leaving 13 bases between them. Germline-derived CDR1 and CDR2 are MNHEY and SVGEGT. CDR3 length: 13 residues. In DNA, the CDR3 is TGTGCCAGCAGTTCATCCGGGGAGAGTGGCTACACCTTC. Its protein product is CASSSSGESGYTF.

This sequence joins TRBV24-1 and TRBJ1-2, with TRBD1 matching over 8 bases. With V trimmed by 0 bases and J by 8 bases, 7 bases remained unmatched. CDR3 length: 15 residues. Germline assignment: CDR1 KGHDR and CDR2 SFDVKD. This CDR3 reads CATSDLGTGVEGYTF. In DNA form, the CDR3 reads TGTGCCACCAGTGATTTGGGGACAGGAGTGGAGGGCTACACCTTC.

J is TRBJ2-5 and V is TRBV5-1; TRBD2 matches at 12 bases. Germline CDR1 and CDR2: SGHRS and YFSETQ. This CDR3 is built from 14 residues. J was trimmed by 4 bases and V by 4 bases; bases with no gene match: 2. The DNA of the CDR3 is TGCGCCAGCAGCGCGACTAGCGGGGGAGAGACCCAGTACTTC. Its translation is CASSATSGGETQYF.

The chain uses TRBV11-2 and TRBJ2-1, with D tentatively TRBD2 (6 bases). CDR1 and CDR2 (germline): SGHAT, FQNNGV. This CDR3 region has 14 residues. Trimming took 4 bases from V and 4 from J, leaving 11 bases between them. In nucleotides, the CDR3 is TGTGCCAGCAGCTCGGGACTCGAGTACAATGAGCAGTTCTTC. As protein: CASSSGLEYNEQFF. Drawing the rest from reference TRBV11-2 and TRBJ2-1, the complete variable domain is EAGVAQSPRYKIIEKRQSVAFWCNPISGHATLYWYQQILGQGPKLLIQFQNNGVVDDSQLPKDRFSAERLKGVDSTLKIQPAKLEDSAVYLCASSSGLEYNEQFFGPGTRLTVL.

This rearrangement joins TRBV6-5 to TRBJ2-2, with TRBD1 identical over 11 bases. Germline-derived CDR1 and CDR2 are MNHEY and SVGAGI. This CDR3 region has 14 residues. V was clipped by 8 bases and J by 7 bases; unmatched bases: 6. CDR3 bases: TGTGCCAGCCGGGACAGGGGGGAAAACGGGGAGCTGTTTTTT. It translates to CASRDRGENGELFF.

The rearrangement joins TRBV11-2 to TRBJ2-2; TRBD1 matches at 7 bases. CDR1 is SGHAT and CDR2 is FQNNGV in the germline V gene. Germline trimming cut 2 bases from V and 0 bases from J; bases unmatched to any gene: 6. CDR3 size: 17 residues. The CDR3: CASSLPQTGTNTGELFF. The CDR3 DNA sequence: TGTGCCAGCAGCTTACCTCAGACAGGGACGAACACCGGGGAGCTGTTTTTT.

This sequence joins TRBV18 and TRBJ2-2, with D tentatively TRBD1 (6 bases). CDR1 and CDR2 from the germline V gene are KGHSH and LQKENI. The CDR3 spans 15 residues. V was pared by 4 bases and J by 2 bases, with 11 bases between. The DNA for the CDR3 is TGTGCCAGCTCACGCCAGGACAGAAACACCGGGGAGCTGTTTTTT. Its protein product is CASSRQDRNTGELFF.

This chain connects TRBV4-1 to TRBJ2-5; D is unresolved. Looked up from germline, CDR1 is MGHRA and CDR2 is YSYEKL. The V end was cut by 1 base, the J end by 1 base, with 10 bases between. The CDR3 extends over 15 amino acids. DNA for the CDR3: TGCGCCAGCAGCCAAGTGGTAACTGGCCAAGAGACCCAGTACTTC. Translation: CASSQVVTGQETQYF.

This clone came up once. The chain carries TRBV4-3 and TRBJ1-1, with 10 nucleotides matching TRBD1. The CDR3 extends over 16 amino acids. Unmatched junction bases numbered 11, after V lost 0 bases and J lost 10 bases. The germline gives CDR1 LGHNA, CDR2 YSLEER. CDR3 DNA sequence: TGCGCCAGCAGCCAAGATTGGCGGGACAGGGGTAAACGAGCTTTCTTT. As protein: CASSQDWRDRGKRAFF.

The CDR3: CASSQDAPSLAGPNNEQFF. The CDR3 DNA is TGCGCCAGCAGCCAAGATGCCCCTTCCCTAGCGGGGCCGAACAATGAGCAGTTCTTC. This chain joins TRBV4-1 and TRBJ2-1; 9 bases map to TRBD2. Per the germline V gene, CDR1 is MGHRA and CDR2 is YSYEKL. V shed 0 bases, J shed 5 bases, and the junction held 14 bases outside the gene matches. The CDR3 covers 19 residues.

This rearrangement joins TRBV5-5 to TRBJ2-5; D perhaps matches TRBD2 (5 bases). Germline lookup yields CDR1 SGHKS and CDR2 YYEKEE (reference sequence). The CDR3 contains 14 residues. The V and J ends lost 1 base and 4 bases respectively, with 11 bases between them. The CDR3 coding sequence is TGTGCCAGCAGCTTGCTAGCCACCCGAGAGACCCAGTACTTC. This translates into CASSLLATRETQYF. The variable domain in full, with the rest retrieved from reference TRBV5-5 and TRBJ2-5, is DAGVTQSPTHLIKTRGQQVTLRCSPISGHKSVSWYQQVLGQGPQFIFQYYEKEERGRGNFPDRFSARQFPNYSSELNVNALLLGDSALYLCASSLLATRETQYFGPGTRLLVL.